This T cell receptor (beta chain) was found in a study of blood T cell repertoires in COVID-19. Across the whole study: From T cells, B-cell-depleted T cells, or PBMCs came the material, which was cDNA or gDNA.

This clone was found once. TCRdb's copy holds only in-frame clones and misses some; the assay was immunoSEQ multiplex PCR. The table shows about 280,000 clones, with around 88% occurring only once. This CDR3 contains 15 residues. Germline CDR1 and CDR2: SGHTA and FQGNSA. The J segment lost 9 bases and the V segment lost 5 bases, leaving 13 bases of the junction unmatched. The sample taken for sequencing was PBMCs or T cells enriched from blood (not recorded which). This chain links TRBV7-2 with TRBJ2-1; 7 bases are a match to TRBD2. This sequence was found in a woman aged 40-49 years who had recovered from COVID-19. The CDR3 sequence is CASSTRAAGELEQFF. CDR3 DNA sequence: TGTGCCAGCAGCACCCGAGCGGCGGGAGAGCTTGAGCAGTTCTTC.